This T cell receptor beta chain was obtained from a study of CD8 T cells in Susac syndrome. With random hexamers, roughly 0.5 to 1 ug RNA was reverse transcribed. TCRdb analysed the immunoSEQ multiplex PCR reads with MiXCR anew, one entry per CDR3 protein. The sample carries about 190,000 distinct CDR3 sequences, nearly 97% recorded once. Study outcomes and limitations: CD4+ repertoires of Susac syndrome patients lacked detectable clonal expansion.

Of note for this clonotype: What it binds is unknown.

The material sequenced was CD4+ T cells from PBMCs. The sequence derives from a human donor with Susac syndrome.

CDR3 bases: TGTGCCAGTAGTATCGCCCTTGGGGGTAATCAGCCCCAGCATTTT. It is translated as CASSIALGGNQPQHF. V and J are TRBV19 and TRBJ1-5; the D gene is possibly TRBD1 (5 bases). The CDR3 sequence is 15 residues long. CDR1 LNHDA and CDR2 SQIVND come from the germline V gene (reference sequence). Deletions cut 3 bases from V and 4 bases from J, with 13 bases between.